A few counts support the clone carrying this TCR beta chain. Its specificity is unknown. This sample was taken from a study of T cell responses to AZD1222 COVID-19 vaccine. The germline V gene has CDR1 GTSNPN and CDR2 SVGIG (reference sequence). V gave up 1 base and J gave up 8 bases; unmatched junction bases: 14. The CDR3 totals 16 residues. Assay used: immunoSEQ multiplex PCR; TCRdb lists only in-frame clones, some missing. The data hold 75,000 to 80,000 clones, with more than 60% observed a single time. Regarding the study as a whole: Two AZD1222 administrations were followed by greater Spike-specific TCR breadth and depth. Possibly, clonal diversity was underestimated; donors were largely white British and included more females. Dominant CD4 TCR responses targeted spike regions 160-218 and 743-854. Among spike-specific TCRs, nearly half reportedly target unmutated variant regions.

This TCR was recovered from an adult who received the MenACWY meningococcal vaccine as a control. This material consisted of peripheral blood, taken 28 days after the second dose of the MenACWY control vaccine. The J gene is TRBJ1-2, the V gene TRBV30; 9 bases map to TRBD1. The CDR3, as DNA: TGTGCCTGGAGTGAAGCGATACCGGGACAGGGAGTCGGCTACACCTTC. It is translated as CAWSEAIPGQGVGYTF. Full variable domain (remainder filled in from reference TRBV30 and TRBJ1-2): SQTIHQWPATLVQPVGSPLSLECTVEGTSNPNLYWYRQAAGRGLQLLFYSVGIGQISSEVPQNLSASRPQDRQFILSSKKLLLSDSGFYLCAWSEAIPGQGVGYTFGSGTRLTVV.